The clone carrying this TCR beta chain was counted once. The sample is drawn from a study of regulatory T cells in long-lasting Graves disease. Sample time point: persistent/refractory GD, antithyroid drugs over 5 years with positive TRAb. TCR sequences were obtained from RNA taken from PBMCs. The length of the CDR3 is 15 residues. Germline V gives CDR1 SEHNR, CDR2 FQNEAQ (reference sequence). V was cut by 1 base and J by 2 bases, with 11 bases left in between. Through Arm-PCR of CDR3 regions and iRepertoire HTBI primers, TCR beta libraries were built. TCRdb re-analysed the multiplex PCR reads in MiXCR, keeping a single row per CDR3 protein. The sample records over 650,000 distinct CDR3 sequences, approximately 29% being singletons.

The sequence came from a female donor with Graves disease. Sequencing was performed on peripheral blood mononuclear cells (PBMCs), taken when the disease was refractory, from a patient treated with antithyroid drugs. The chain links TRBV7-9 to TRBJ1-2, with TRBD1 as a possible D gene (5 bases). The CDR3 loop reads CASSLGRDPNYGYTF. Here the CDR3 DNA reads TGTGCCAGCAGCTTAGGCCGGGACCCGAACTATGGCTACACCTTC.